A single sample is the source of the 7 T cell receptor beta chains below, sequenced in a study of T cells in Graves' hyperthyroidism and ophthalmopathy. Amplified TCR beta CDR3 regions derived from RNA transcripts. In the first-round RT-PCR of the TCR CDR3, the HTBI primer set was used. TCRdb reprocessed the multiplex PCR reads with MiXCR, giving one entry per CDR3 protein. This sample carries approximately 350,000 distinct CDR3 sequences, approximately 14% of them seen once, and the ten largest clones take roughly 20%. The sequenced sample consisted of blood. The receptors originated from a woman aged 55-75 years with Graves' ophthalmopathy.

This clonotype has just a few counts. The chain is built from TRBV10-3 and TRBJ2-2; tentatively, D is TRBD2 (6 bases). This CDR3 has 14 residues. The germline CDR1 and CDR2 sequences are ENHRY and SYGVKD. V was trimmed by 6 bases and J by 5 bases, leaving 13 bases between them. The CDR3 sequence is CAIRETSRTGELFF. CDR3 nucleotide sequence: TGTGCCATCAGAGAGACTAGTAGGACCGGGGAGCTGTTTTTT.

The CDR3 reads CASSQDTGGAGTDTQYF. The CDR3 nucleotides read TGCGCCAGCAGCCAAGATACGGGGGGCGCCGGCACAGATACGCAGTATTTT. The rearrangement joins TRBV4-1 to TRBJ2-3, with TRBD2 as a possible D gene (7 bases). Trimming stripped 0 bases from V and 1 base from J, with 14 bases between. Germline loops: CDR1 MGHRA, CDR2 YSYEKL. The CDR3 loop spans 17 amino acids.

Worth noting for this clonotype: At one boundary the junction diverges from the germline segment, which might be a read error. V usage is TRBV4-1 and J usage is TRBJ2-7, with D tentatively TRBD2 (7 bases). Germline CDR1 and CDR2: MGHRA and YSYEKL. The CDR3 totals 15 residues. The CDR3 loop reads CASSHLGGAQNEQYF. The CDR3 DNA is TGTGCCAGCAGCCACTTGGGGGGGGCTCAAAACGAGCAGTACTTC.

The chain's CDR3 is CASSWNRAPDTQYF. The CDR3, as DNA: TGTGCCAGCAGCTGGAACAGGGCTCCGGATACGCAGTATTTT. This sequence joins TRBV7-2 and TRBJ2-3, with D perhaps TRBD1 (6 bases). Trimming stripped 4 bases from V and 6 bases from J, with 14 bases between. The germline V gene has CDR1 SGHTA and CDR2 FQGNSA. The CDR3 sequence is 14 residues long. The full variable domain, completed using reference TRBV7-2 and TRBJ2-3, is GAGVSQSPSNKVTEKGKDVELRCDPISGHTALYWYRQSLGQGLEFLIYFQGNSAPDKSGLPSDRFSAERTGGSVSTLTIQRTQQEDSAVYLCASSWNRAPDTQYFGPGTRLTVL.

Comment on this clonotype: The germline gene is not matched at one end of the junction; a read error may be the cause. The CDR3 DNA is TGTGCCAGCAGGATACCCGGGTCAGTCGATATGCAGTATTTT. It codes for CASRIPGSVDMQYF. The chain links TRBV6-2 or TRBV6-3 to TRBJ2-3; D is uncertain. Germline V CDR1 and CDR2: MNHEY, SVGEGT. The CDR3 runs to 14 residues.

The V gene is TRBV7-2, the J gene TRBJ2-3; D remains unclear. V lost 4 bases, J lost 2 bases, and 13 bases lay in between. This CDR3 has 15 residues. Germline values: CDR1 SGHTA, CDR2 FQGNSA. The CDR3 region is CASSYTPDPTDTQYF. The CDR3 DNA reads TGTGCCAGCAGCTACACCCCGGACCCCACAGATACGCAGTATTTT.

A few counts support this clonotype. This sequence joins TRBV9 and TRBJ1-5; no firm D call. The V gene lost 0 bases and the J gene lost 6 bases, with 13 bases spanning the gap. CDR3 size: 15 residues. CDR1 is SGDLS, CDR2 YYNGEE, per germline. CDR3 region: CASSVGVGGSQPQHF. DNA of the CDR3: TGTGCCAGCAGCGTAGGCGTCGGAGGGAGTCAGCCCCAGCATTTT.